A selection of T cell receptor beta chains follows, all from one sample in a study of Ad26.COV2.S vaccination and SARS-CoV-2 variants. Sequenced by immunoSEQ multiplex PCR; TCRdb stores in-frame clones only, minus some. The table records about 370,000 clones, less than 90% of them present only once. This material consisted of peripheral blood, taken in a trial of Ad26.COV2.S vaccine versus placebo. The source of these receptors is a person aged 18-65 years who received the Ad26.COV2.S COVID-19 vaccine or a placebo. Both conserved end residues are part of each CDR3. The order of the fields is clone size, CDR3 length, J gene, V gene, D gene, CDR3 protein, CDR3 DNA. The D gene is left open where the match is weak. A clone size is listed for some rows: how often the clone was seen (once, few, many), or a class if it is expanded.

.,13,TRBJ2-7,TRBV6-1,.,CASSDMGAYEQYF,TGTGCCAGCAGTGATATGGGGGCCTACGAGCAGTACTTC
.,14,TRBJ2-5,TRBV6-5,.,CASSYQFLSETQYF,TGTGCCAGCAGTTACCAATTCTTGTCAGAGACCCAGTACTTC
.,11,TRBJ2-5,TRBV24-1,.,CATRDLETQYF,TGTGCCACCAGGGACTTAGAGACCCAGTACTTC
.,15,TRBJ1-6,TRBV19,.,CASSIVGGPDSPLHF,TGTGCCAGTAGTATAGTTGGGGGGCCGGATTCACCCCTCCACTTT
.,17,TRBJ1-2,TRBV4-1,.,CASSQVRGQLRNYGYTF,TGCGCCAGCAGCCAAGTTCGTGGGCAGCTTCGAAACTATGGCTACACCTTC
.,16,TRBJ2-5,TRBV18,TRBD2,CASSPSGGPAPETQYF,TGTGCCAGCTCACCTAGCGGGGGGCCTGCCCCCGAGACCCAGTACTTC
.,14,TRBJ2-7,TRBV19,.,CASSIEPGFYEQYF,TGTGCCAGTAGTATAGAACCCGGGTTCTACGAGCAGTACTTC
.,16,TRBJ1-5,TRBV4-1,.,CASSPLGRYSNQPQHF,TGCGCCAGCAGCCCCCTTGGGAGGTATAGCAATCAGCCCCAGCATTTT
once,12,TRBJ2-1,TRBV11-2,.,CASSRPDPGPFF,TGTGCCAGCAGCCGCCCAGACCCAGGGCCGTTCTTC
.,16,TRBJ2-1,TRBV29-1,.,CSVGGRSGTQYNEQFF,TGCAGCGTTGGGGGTCGGTCGGGGACCCAATACAATGAGCAGTTCTTC
.,15,TRBJ2-2,TRBV18,.,CASSPPSKPGGELFF,TGTGCCAGCTCACCACCGTCCAAACCTGGCGGGGAGCTGTTTTTT
once,16,TRBJ2-1,TRBV24-1,.,CATSGGKRGLYNEQFF,TGTGCCACCAGTGGGGGGAAACGGGGGCTCTACAATGAGCAGTTCTTC
.,14,TRBJ1-5,TRBV19,.,CAAWGGEGNQPQHF,TGTGCCGCTTGGGGGGGCGAGGGCAATCAGCCCCAGCATTTT
.,13,TRBJ2-5,TRBV3-1/TRBV3-2,.,CASSQEEGETQYF,TGTGCCAGCAGCCAAGAGGAGGGGGAGACCCAGTACTTC
.,15,TRBJ1-6,TRBV18,.,CASSDYRDPNSPLHF,TGTGCCAGCTCAGACTACAGGGACCCTAATTCACCCCTCCACTTT
.,12,TRBJ1-2,TRBV29-1,.,CSASSGVGGYTF,TGCAGCGCTTCCAGTGGGGTAGGGGGCTACACCTTC
.,14,TRBJ2-1,TRBV15,.,CATSRSLEDNEQFF,TGTGCCACCAGCAGGTCCCTGGAAGACAATGAGCAGTTCTTC
.,14,TRBJ2-2,TRBV28,.,CASIRDRAAGELFF,TGTGCCAGTATCCGGGACCGAGCCGCCGGGGAGCTGTTTTTT
.,16,TRBJ2-5,TRBV5-1,TRBD1,CASSWRTGGGSETQYF,TGCGCCAGCAGCTGGCGGACAGGGGGAGGCTCGGAGACCCAGTACTTC
.,15,TRBJ2-3,TRBV6-1,.,CASSEGPGLTDTQYF,TGTGCCAGCAGTGAGGGGCCGGGCCTCACAGATACGCAGTATTTT
.,15,TRBJ2-1,TRBV5-1,.,CASSLGVGYYNEQFF,TGCGCCAGCAGCTTGGGTGTGGGGTACTACAATGAGCAGTTCTTC
.,15,TRBJ2-5,TRBV24-1,.,CATSDLFPSGETQYF,TGTGCCACCAGTGATCTTTTCCCGAGCGGGGAGACCCAGTACTTC
.,14,TRBJ2-2,TRBV11-2,.,CASSLGGNTGELFF,TGTGCCAGCAGCTTAGGCGGTAACACCGGGGAGCTGTTTTTT
.,16,TRBJ1-1,TRBV7-2,.,CASSPGQGIWDTEAFF,TGTGCCAGCAGCCCGGGGCAGGGGATTTGGGACACTGAAGCTTTCTTT
once,14,TRBJ1-6,TRBV7-9,TRBD1,CASSRDRRYSPLHF,TGTGCCAGCAGCCGGGACAGGCGATATTCACCCCTCCACTTT
.,14,TRBJ1-1,TRBV5-1,TRBD1,CASAGGQGYTEAFF,TGCGCCAGCGCAGGGGGACAGGGGTACACTGAAGCTTTCTTT
few,16,TRBJ1-1,TRBV19,.,CASKLEGYKTWTEAFF,TGTGCCAGTAAATTAGAGGGGTACAAAACCTGGACTGAAGCTTTCTTT
.,13,TRBJ2-1,TRBV5-4,.,CASSFGGYNEQFF,TGTGCCAGCAGCTTTGGGGGATACAATGAGCAGTTCTTC
.,15,TRBJ2-7,TRBV5-1,TRBD2,CASSLAGGTFAEQYF,TGCGCCAGCAGCTTGGCGGGGGGGACATTCGCCGAGCAGTACTTC
.,15,TRBJ1-4,TRBV10-2,TRBD1,CASRTGGLANEKLFF,TGCGCCAGCAGGACAGGGGGATTGGCTAATGAAAAACTGTTTTTT
.,17,TRBJ2-1,TRBV7-9,TRBD1,CASSLAIGQGAVYEQFF,TGTGCCAGCAGCTTAGCTATAGGACAGGGGGCTGTGTATGAGCAGTTCTTC
.,16,TRBJ2-1,TRBV7-2,.,CASSLVRGAGRSEQFF,TGTGCCAGCAGCTTAGTACGAGGGGCCGGTCGCAGTGAGCAGTTCTTC
.,17,TRBJ2-2,TRBV30,TRBD2,CAWMDRSGGRFAGELFF,TGTGCCTGGATGGACCGCTCGGGGGGGCGTTTCGCCGGGGAGCTGTTTTTT
.,15,TRBJ1-4,TRBV30,.,CAWSIHTGMAEKLFF,TGTGCCTGGAGTATACACACAGGGATGGCGGAAAAACTGTTTTTT
.,14,TRBJ1-6,TRBV10-2,.,CASIPQHEDSPLHF,TGCGCCAGCATCCCCCAACATGAGGATTCACCCCTCCACTTT
.,14,TRBJ1-1,TRBV10-3,TRBD1,CAITIGQGSTEAFF,TGTGCCATCACCATTGGACAGGGTTCTACTGAAGCTTTCTTT
.,14,TRBJ2-7,TRBV2,.,CASSSASRPYEQYF,TGTGCCAGCAGTTCAGCGTCGAGACCCTACGAGCAGTACTTC
.,12,TRBJ2-7,TRBV6-5,TRBD2,CASRDYSYEQYF,TGTGCCAGTAGGGACTATTCCTACGAGCAGTACTTC
.,16,TRBJ2-6,TRBV7-9,.,CASSSFSGYGANVLTF,TGTGCCAGCAGCTCTTTTTCAGGGTATGGGGCCAACGTCCTGACTTTC
.,14,TRBJ2-3,TRBV6-5,.,CASSYSNLADTQYF,TGTGCCAGCAGTTACTCGAATCTAGCAGATACGCAGTATTTT
.,13,TRBJ2-7,TRBV2,.,CASSTRSLGEQYF,TGTGCCAGCAGTACTCGGAGCTTGGGCGAGCAGTACTTC
.,15,TRBJ1-2,TRBV6-5,TRBD1,CASKSGQGRFYGYTF,TGTGCCAGCAAAAGCGGACAGGGGAGGTTCTATGGCTACACCTTC
.,18,TRBJ1-5,TRBV7-2,.,CASSPRIGTGYSNQPQHF,TGTGCCAGCAGCCCTCGGATCGGGACGGGCTATAGCAATCAGCCCCAGCATTTT
.,17,TRBJ2-5,TRBV7-7,TRBD2,CASSPRVLAGGSETQYF,TGTGCTAGCAGCCCCAGGGTCCTAGCGGGGGGATCTGAGACCCAGTACTTC
.,15,TRBJ2-1,TRBV16,.,CASSQSPRYYNEQFF,TGTGCCAGCAGCCAATCGCCCCGGTACTACAATGAGCAGTTCTTC
.,15,TRBJ1-2,TRBV2,.,CAILTGKTGNYGYTF,TGTGCCATCCTGACAGGCAAGACCGGTAACTATGGCTACACCTTC
.,11,TRBJ2-2,TRBV18,.,CASSPERELFF,TGTGCCAGCTCACCGGAGAGGGAGCTGTTTTTT
once,16,TRBJ1-1,TRBV5-8,.,CASSLDRWVSNTEAFF,TGTGCCAGCAGCTTGGACCGATGGGTGTCGAACACTGAAGCTTTCTTT
.,12,TRBJ2-2,TRBV6-5,.,CASSTRPGELFF,TGTGCCAGCAGTACCCGACCCGGGGAGCTGTTTTTT
.,12,TRBJ1-1,TRBV5-5,.,CASSLGAAEAFF,TGTGCCAGCAGCTTGGGAGCAGCTGAAGCTTTCTTT
.,16,TRBJ1-3,TRBV7-9,.,CASSLVLELGGNTIYF,TGTGCCAGCAGCTTAGTTTTGGAATTAGGCGGAAACACCATATATTTT
.,15,TRBJ2-2,TRBV18,TRBD1,CASSPRGGGTGELFF,TGTGCCAGCTCACCACGAGGGGGCGGCACCGGGGAGCTGTTTTTT
.,17,TRBJ1-1,TRBV5-1,TRBD1,CASSLGPGQGRNTEAFF,TGCGCCAGCAGCTTGGGGCCTGGACAGGGAAGAAACACTGAAGCTTTCTTT
.,15,TRBJ2-7,TRBV6-2/TRBV6-3,.,CASSYSGAIASEQYF,TGTGCCAGCAGTTACTCGGGGGCGATAGCTTCCGAGCAGTACTTC
.,11,TRBJ2-2,TRBV6-2/TRBV6-3,.,CASGQAGELFF,TGTGCCAGCGGCCAGGCCGGGGAGCTGTTTTTT